Presented here are 20 T cell receptor beta chains from one specimen sequenced in a study of metastatic and nonmetastatic thyroid tumors. No treatment had been given to any patient before thyroid surgery. TCRdb re-analyzed the PCR reads through MiXCR. This table holds some 22,000 clones, about 20% found once. The sequenced sample was tumor tissue. The receptors derive from a female donor with papillary thyroid cancer or a benign thyroid nodule (not recorded which). Some clones in this sample may be carry-over from other donors' samples.

In its sample, this clone was seen once. This chain connects TRBV20-1 to TRBJ2-7, with 9 positions matching TRBD1. This CDR3 is built from 13 residues. Germline CDR1 is DFQATT and CDR2 is SNEGSKA (reference sequence). V trimming: 5 bases; J trimming: 4 bases; junction bases outside the gene matches: 6. As DNA, the CDR3 is TGCAGTGCTCATAAGACAGGGGGGTACGAGCAGTACTTC. Translation gives CSAHKTGGYEQYF.

This clone is labeled medium-sized (0.01 to 0.1%). The chain carries TRBV4-3 and TRBJ1-6, with 11 bases matching TRBD1. This CDR3 is built from 16 residues. The ends lost 3 bases at V and 9 bases at J; junction bases unmatched: 7. The germline V gene has CDR1 LGHNA and CDR2 YSLEER. The CDR3 spells CASSQIHGTGGSPLHF. In DNA, the CDR3 is TGCGCCAGCAGCCAGATCCACGGGACAGGGGGTTCACCCCTCCACTTT.

Only a few counts were recorded for this clone. V usage is TRBV15 and J usage is TRBJ1-2; 9 bases are shared with TRBD1. The CDR3 has 13 residues. With 4 bases clipped from V and 4 bases from J, the junction kept 1 base outside the gene matches. Germline assignment: CDR1 LNHNV and CDR2 YYDKDF (reference sequence). The CDR3 DNA sequence: TGTGCCACCAGCACGGGACAGGGCTATGGCTACACCTTC. It is translated as CATSTGQGYGYTF.

A few counts support this clone. The chain has TRBV11-2 and TRBJ2-1, with 12 bases matching TRBD2. Germline trimming cut 4 bases from V and 8 bases from J; bases unmatched to any gene: 9. There are 16 residues in the CDR3. CDR1 SGHAT and CDR2 FQNNGV come from the germline V gene. CDR3 amino acids: CASSSRLAGALDEQFF. Written as DNA, the CDR3 is TGTGCCAGCAGCTCGCGACTAGCGGGAGCTTTAGATGAGCAGTTCTTC.

The sample holds many counts of this clone. The chain recombines TRBV29-1 with TRBJ1-1, with D maybe TRBD1 (5 bases). The germline gives CDR1 SQVTM, CDR2 ANQGSEA. The CDR3 has 14 amino acids. V dropped 4 bases and J dropped 0 bases, with 12 bases sitting between them. The CDR3 region is CSVGGAVMNTEAFF. DNA for the CDR3: TGCAGCGTTGGTGGGGCAGTAATGAACACTGAAGCTTTCTTT.

A note on this clone: The sample contains more than one DNA sequence encoding this CDR3. The chain links TRBV20-1 to TRBJ1-1; D gene unclear. From germline, CDR1 is DFQATT and CDR2 SNEGSKA (reference sequence). There are 14 residues in the CDR3. CDR3 in amino acids: CSAAPTDMNTEAFF. The CDR3 nucleotides read TGCAGCGCCGCCCCCACAGACATGAACACTGAAGCTTTCTTT.

A word on this clone: One end of the junction fails to match germline, which may point to a read error. V is TRBV7-8 and J is TRBJ2-6; the D gene is possibly TRBD1 (6 bases). CDR3 length: 17 amino acids. Germline loops: CDR1 SGHVS, CDR2 FQNEAQ. Written as DNA, the CDR3 is TGTGCCAGCACACCCCAGGGGTATTTCTCTGGGTCCAACGTCCTGACTTTC. The encoded protein is CASTPQGYFSGSNVLTF.

V gene TRBV28 combines with J gene TRBJ2-7; 14 bases match TRBD2. With 4 bases clipped from V and 0 bases from J, the junction kept 14 bases outside the gene matches. Germline lookup yields CDR1 MDHEN and CDR2 SYDVKM. CDR3 length: 20 amino acids. For the CDR3, the DNA is TGTGCCAGCAGTTCCTCTCACTTTTGGACTAGCGGGAGGCCCTCCTACGAGCAGTACTTC. Amino acid sequence: CASSSSHFWTSGRPSYEQYF.

This clone was counted between two and nine times. This chain connects TRBV24-1 to TRBJ2-1; D possibly corresponds to TRBD2 (5 bases). This CDR3 has 16 residues. Trimming pared 0 bases from V and 5 bases from J, leaving 13 bases between. Germline CDR1 KGHDR, CDR2 SFDVKD. The CDR3 sequence: CATSDLRLAVNNEQFF. The CDR3 nucleotides are TGTGCCACCAGTGATTTGAGGCTAGCTGTAAACAATGAGCAGTTCTTC.

The chain carries TRBV28 and TRBJ2-7; a possible D gene is TRBD2 (6 bases). In germline, CDR1 is MDHEN, CDR2 SYDVKM. The CDR3 loop spans 16 amino acids. V dropped 1 base and J dropped 3 bases, with 16 bases sitting between them. CDR3 DNA sequence: TGTGCCAGCAGTTTATCGGAGGCGGGAACGCACTACGAGCAGTACTTC. Its translation: CASSLSEAGTHYEQYF. The full variable domain, its missing parts supplied by reference TRBV28 and TRBJ2-7, is DVKVTQSSRYLVKRTGEKVFLECVQDMDHENMFWYRQDPGLGLRLIYFSYDVKMKEKGDIPEGYSVSREKKERFSLILESASTNQTSMYLCASSLSEAGTHYEQYFGPGTRLTVT.

V usage is TRBV20-1 and J usage is TRBJ2-1; perhaps TRBD2 as D (6 bases). This CDR3 contains 14 residues. V lost 4 bases and J 12 bases, leaving 22 bases between the germline ends. Germline CDR1 is DFQATT and CDR2 is SNEGSKA (reference sequence). CDR3 sequence: CSAIRRAPPGGQFF. The CDR3 DNA reads TGCAGTGCTATTCGCCGGGCTCCTCCCGGGGGGCAGTTCTTC.

The chain links TRBV6-1 to TRBJ2-3; D remains ambiguous. CDR3 length: 15 residues. The germline V gene has CDR1 MNHNS and CDR2 SASEGT. Trimming left V 3 bases short and J 0 bases short, with 10 bases between. Written as DNA, the CDR3 is TGTGCCAGCAGTGATTCGGTAGCTAGCACAGATACGCAGTATTTT. Residues: CASSDSVASTDTQYF.

This clone is categorized as medium-sized. CDR3 protein: CASSQDDRGANTGELFF. The CDR3 DNA reads TGCGCCAGCAGCCAAGATGACCGGGGGGCGAACACCGGGGAGCTGTTTTTT. The chain links TRBV4-3 to TRBJ2-2; 7 positions agree with TRBD2. There are 17 residues in the CDR3. Germline CDR1 LGHNA, CDR2 YSLEER. Unmatched junction bases numbered 4, after V lost 0 bases and J lost 0 bases.

This chain joins TRBV11-1 and TRBJ2-1; no reliable D call. The CDR3 totals 16 residues. Trimming left V 5 bases short and J 0 bases short, with 14 bases between. Germline lookup yields CDR1 SGHAT and CDR2 FQDESV (reference sequence). As DNA, the CDR3 is TGTGCCAGCAGCCCAGCTAGGTCGGACTCCTACAATGAGCAGTTCTTC. Residues: CASSPARSDSYNEQFF.

The chain has TRBV20-1 and TRBJ2-3, with TRBD2 matching over 8 bases. The CDR3 consists of 15 residues. The germline CDR1 and CDR2 sequences are DFQATT and SNEGSKA (reference sequence). V was clipped by 6 bases and J by 0 bases; unmatched bases: 8. CDR3 residues: CSADQAGASTDTQYF. CDR3 nucleotides: TGCAGTGCGGACCAAGCGGGGGCTAGCACAGATACGCAGTATTTT.

The chain uses TRBV18 and TRBJ2-7; a weak D match, TRBD2 (6 bases). Germline CDR1 and CDR2: KGHSH and LQKENI. There are 15 residues in the CDR3. V was clipped by 5 bases and J by 1 base, with 15 bases between them. The CDR3 DNA reads TGTGCCAGCTCAACGGGAGTGGGGGGTTCCTACGAGCAGTACTTC. Protein sequence: CASSTGVGGSYEQYF.

The sample holds many counts of this clone. The DNA of the CDR3 is TGTGCCAGCTCACCAAGGGCGGGAAGGGACGAGCAGTACTTC. It encodes CASSPRAGRDEQYF. V usage is TRBV18 and J usage is TRBJ2-7, with D tentatively TRBD2 (6 bases). Trimming took off 2 bases at V and 5 bases at J, with 13 bases between the two ends. Germline loops: CDR1 KGHSH, CDR2 LQKENI. The CDR3 totals 14 residues.

This clone was detected only a few times. The J gene is TRBJ2-2, the V gene TRBV28, with D possibly TRBD2 on 6 matching bases. This CDR3 is 13 amino acids long. Germline CDR1 reads MDHEN; CDR2 reads SYDVKM. V lost 11 bases to trimming and J lost 0 bases, with 10 bases between them. The CDR3 loop reads CAGGRSNTGELFF. The CDR3 DNA reads as TGTGCCGGGGGGAGATCGAACACCGGGGAGCTGTTTTTT.

This clone was detected ten times or more. The chain links TRBV12-5 to TRBJ1-3; TRBD1 is a possible D gene (6 bases). CDR1 and CDR2 (germline): LGHNT, FRNRAP. There are 14 residues in the CDR3. V gave up 5 bases and J gave up 7 bases, with 15 bases separating them. The CDR3 region has the DNA TGTGCTAGTGGTCCCGGCGGGGGCCGCAACACCATATATTTT. Amino acids: CASGPGGGRNTIYF.

This clone was found many times. V gene TRBV5-1 combines with J gene TRBJ2-2; D ambiguous. Germline V gene lookup returns CDR1 SGHRS and CDR2 YFSETQ. CDR3 length equals 13 residues. V dropped 0 bases and J dropped 4 bases, with 4 bases sitting between them. The CDR3: CASSLDATGELFF. CDR3 nucleotide sequence: TGCGCCAGCAGCTTGGACGCCACCGGGGAGCTGTTTTTT.